This T cell receptor beta chain was found in a study of cytomegalovirus exposure and HLA in healthy donors (dated by TCRdb to between 2016 and 2019). Regarding the study in general: An earlier analysis of approximately 590 of the donors reported roughly 300 Gb of sequence data and roughly 110 million unique TCR beta sequences from 150 million to 200 million T cells. A later genetic analysis took genome-wide SNP genotypes for 398 of the 666 donors and used that subset as a discovery cohort. A later analysis re-analyzed previously published TCR beta repertoires from approximately 700 donors and added high-resolution HLA genotyping to study TCR occurrence patterns. Among the roughly 400 genotyped donors, about 83% belonged to the genetic ancestry cluster associated with self-reported Caucasian donors. Roughly 300 gigabases of sequencing data and 70 million to 100 million unique TCR sequences made up an early release that covered several hundred HLA-typed donors. Across 398 genotyped donors of the cohort, an average of about 200,000 unique TCR beta nucleotide sequences per donor were sequenced, and 15% to 20% of those sequences were non-productive. All discovery cohort repertoires had been generated using a single sequencing platform. To predict cytomegalovirus infection status, the study combined high-throughput TCR immunosequencing, statistical association of individual TCRs with disease status, and machine learning. A handful of DR-DQ haplotypes were handled as single units for association and clustering because linkage in the cohort was strong. Besides the first cohort of around 670 subjects, a separate validation cohort made up of 95 to 150 different subjects was used. Both class I and class II loci were covered by HLA typing, at four-digit resolution. The number of donors typed differed by locus, with 629-630 for A, B, C, DRB1 and DQB1, more than 500 for DQA1, 600 to 610 for DPA1, and some 450 for DPB1. The study used immunosequencing to profile the T cell repertoires of about 670 subjects and linked those repertoires to cytomegalovirus serostatus. An earlier analysis of fewer than 700 of the donors applied high-throughput TCR beta sequencing to assess whether each TCR beta V gene segment acted as functional or pseudogenic. The study aimed to test whether cataloging public T cell receptors could reveal signatures of past pathogen exposure. Alongside the repertoire data, information on donor age, sex, ethnicity and CMV serostatus was compiled. Rather than using new phenotypic data, the later analysis identified candidate immune exposures from TCR beta sequences and from how often those sequences occurred across donors. The investigation overall reported the following: Most CMV-associated TCR beta chains appeared to be HLA-restricted in a later analysis, and the HLA associations seemed to be driven largely by CMV exposure. In both the original and validation cohorts, the classifier was reported to diagnose cytomegalovirus status with high specificity and sensitivity. CMV serostatus was the only immune exposure information available for the cohort. A cluster of highly shared sequence variants was judged likely to represent a technical artifact of the sequencing pipeline. Compared with equally common non-associated chains, HLA-associated TCR beta chains in a later analysis were more clonally expanded and had lower generation probabilities. Presence/absence analyses assumed roughly uniform sequencing depth across donors, an assumption that may not hold. Because counts were too low, seventeen rarely observed V segments, including chromosome 9 orphons, were excluded from the earlier analysis of several hundred of the donors. Broadly in line with IMGT annotations, most TCR beta V segments showed up in productive rearrangements about 87% or about 30% of the time in an earlier analysis of about 500 of the donors. Correlated functional status among segregating V segments might be attributable to linkage disequilibrium, but an unknown experimental factor could not be ruled out. Because the 87-base-pair reads could not distinguish some IMGT-functional V segments, including TRBV6-2 and TRBV6-3, those segments were excluded. In a later analysis, several top co-occurrence clusters were reported to appear linked to parvovirus B19, influenza, CMV and Epstein-Barr virus. Because HLA typing was missing for some donors at each locus, association tests included only the typed subset. Only TCR beta chains were sequenced in this cohort, and the absence of alpha or paired-chain data limited detectable features. V-gene and J-gene trimming of TCR beta chains was associated with a missense DCLRE1C variant in a later genetic analysis, and the association was replicated in an independent cohort. Most TCR sequences were observed very rarely across donors, whereas some public TCRs were present in many individuals. According to a later analysis, TCR association rates differed among HLA loci, with DRB1 alleles showing the most associated TCRs and HLA-C alleles showing the fewest. A further reported finding was that TCR beta sequences accurately predicted the HLA-A and HLA-B alleles for most subjects in the first cohort. In vitro tests confirmed that a few of the cytomegalovirus-associated TCR beta chains recognize cytomegalovirus antigens. A total of 150 or so TCR beta chains were listed by the study as associated with cytomegalovirus. According to the authors, the approach could potentially be generalized to other disease states and immunological phenotypes. According to a later genetic analysis, donors in an Asian-associated ancestry cluster had fewer N-insertions in productive TCRs than the approximately 670-donor mean. Strong co-occurrence of HLA alleles, especially DR and DQ, made assigning TCR associations to individual alleles difficult. Specific HLA alleles were associated with over 15,000 TCR beta sequences at a false discovery rate of 0.05 in a later analysis.

This clone turned up a few times. Its antigen is not yet known. Nothing much larger sits one base from this clone, and base qualities are not available. The cohort consisted of more than 650 healthy bone marrow donors. At the time of sampling, all cohort members were nominally healthy, though unrecorded immune exposures were likely present. The donor tested CMV seropositive, placing the donor among the approximately 290 seropositive members of the cohort. Every donor gave a peripheral blood sample, and the peripheral blood mononuclear cells from that sample were used for TCR beta sequencing. The Qiagen DNeasy Blood Extraction Kit was used to extract genomic DNA from the blood cell samples. The library was produced with the immunoSEQ multiplex PCR assay. For the multiplex PCR, a mixture combining 60 forward primers for TCR Vbeta segments and 13 reverse primers for TCR Jbeta segments was used. Amplification of the CDR3 region of rearranged TCR beta genes was performed with a multiplex PCR assay on genomic DNA. Amplified TCR beta libraries were sequenced as 87-base-pair reads on the Illumina HiSeq System. Concerning the study's data processing: Across the 600 to 700 repertoires, a later analysis counted around 80 million unique TCR beta chains, roughly 11 million of which were shared by at least two donors. A nearest-neighbor algorithm error-corrected the raw reads and collapsed the reads into unique sequences, merging closely related sequences to remove PCR and sequencing errors. V, D and J gene segments were assigned by aligning CDR3 sequences to IMGT reference sequences. For a sequence to be retained, a match of at least six nucleotides to both a V gene segment and a J gene segment was required. A rearrangement counted as productive if the CDR3 had no stop codons and remained in frame with V and J, and every other rearrangement counted as non-productive. CDR3 was defined according to IMGT convention as the region running from the second conserved V-encoded cysteine to the conserved J-encoded phenylalanine. The earlier analysis of 550 to 650 of the donors excluded any sequence lacking an unambiguous match to a single V gene segment. In an earlier analysis of approximately 500 of the donors, a V segment was called functional when productive rearrangements were above 56.7%, and segregating when the standard deviation between donors exceeded 5%. A statistical classification framework was built for diagnosing cytomegalovirus status from the catalog of TCR beta chain sequences. In a later analysis, TCR nucleotide sequences were compared against IMGT/GENE-DB human TR gene sequences so that V and J genes could be assigned. A later analysis assigned CDR3 sequences and most-parsimonious VDJ recombination scenarios with the TCRdist pipeline. In a later analysis, each TCR beta chain was defined by its CDR3 amino acid sequence together with its V-gene family, and reads lacking a unique V-gene family were excluded. To address suspected cross-contamination and a sequencing artifact, a later analysis removed a few hundred highly shared, low-generation-probability nucleotide sequences. In a later analysis, a clonal expansion index for each public chain was calculated from normalized within-repertoire ranks of inferred template counts. In a later analysis, generation probabilities were computed using a VDJ recombination model fitted to out-of-frame rearrangements, and the results were checked against IGoR. In a later analysis, hypergeometric tests were used to score TCR-TCR, TCR-HLA and TCR-CMV co-occurrence, with a repertoire-size bias correction applied to TCR pairs. False discovery rates were estimated in a later analysis by permuting HLA or CMV assignments 20 times. In a later analysis, co-occurring TCRs were grouped using DBSCAN, with TCRdist sequence similarity added in when clustering inside HLA-allele-positive subsets. Repertoires with fewer than 30,000 or more than 120,000 public chains, plus five repertoires with anomalous nucleotide sharing, were excluded from co-occurrence clustering. TCRdb mirrors the immuneACCESS table, restricted to in-frame sequences. Some clones are absent from its copies; in checked studies, under half trace to an unresolved V gene, and the reason for the others is unknown. The DNA gave D and trimming, while V, J and clone size come from that table. This sample holds tens of thousands of clones; roughly 58% were observed only once. Of the sample, approximately 5.8% falls within the top ten clones.

From a lookup of the germline V gene, CDR1 and CDR2 are MDHEN and SYDVKM. The CDR3 contains 16 residues, cysteine and phenylalanine counted. Only CDR3 DNA is held: 48 bases, read in frame from base 1. V and J are truncated by 5 bases and 6 bases respectively, leaving an intervening sequence of 22 bases. The receptor comes from a woman aged 25 to 39 in good health and CMV-seropositive. The chain links TRBV28 with TRBJ1-1; a confident D gene designation cannot be given. Sequencing was carried out using PBMCs. The DNA sequence is as follows: TGTGCCAGCAGTCTCCCCCTCGGGTCCGGGAAGTCTGAAGCTTTCTTT. Its translation reads: CASSLPLGSGKSEAFF. The CDR3 plus the reference TRBV28 and TRBJ1-1 genes for the other parts give the full variable domain: DVKVTQSSRYLVKRTGEKVFLECVQDMDHENMFWYRQDPGLGLRLIYFSYDVKMKEKGDIPEGYSVSREKKERFSLILESASTNQTSMYLCASSLPLGSGKSEAFFGQGTRLTVV.